This T cell receptor beta chain was sequenced for a study of tumor-infiltrating lymphocytes in primary liver carcinoma. Findings of the study overall: Tumor-blood pairs (like tumor-adjacent pairs) overlapped less than tumor region pairs did.

Details on this clonotype: Its antigen is unidentified.

In germline, CDR1 is SGHRS, CDR2 YFSETQ. The V gene lost 0 bases and the J gene lost 3 bases, with 7 bases spanning the gap. This CDR3 spans 15 amino acids. DNA and RNA were both co-extracted from about 19-30 mg of bulk tissue that had not been sorted. Resecting the tumor surgically was how the patients' primary liver carcinoma was treated. Priming with a constant-region primer yielded TCR beta cDNA from approximately 500 ng total RNA. Three nested multiplex PCR rounds, a slightly modified ARM-PCR, produced the libraries for TCR beta. Running about 11 cycles apiece, the first two PCR rounds relied on TRBV1-TRBV30 forward primers together with a C-beta reverse primer. TCRdb re-derived calls from the multiplex PCR reads in MiXCR, one entry per CDR3 protein. The sample yields under 200,000 distinct CDR3 sequences, around four fifths seen once.

Sequencing was performed on tumor tissue from primary liver carcinoma. The sequence came from a man aged 35 to 55 with primary liver carcinoma and hepatitis B virus infection. V is TRBV5-1 and J is TRBJ2-6; no clear D gene. The DNA of the CDR3 is TGCGCCAGCAGCTTGGAGAGTGTTGGGGCCAACGTCCTGACTTTC. It translates to CASSLESVGANVLTF.